This T cell receptor beta chain was recovered during a study of blood T cells in healthy people across ages. On this clonotype: Its antigen is currently unknown.

The study, taken as a whole, reports: The fall in TCR beta diversity per million T cells was roughly linear with age.

Germline V gene data show CDR1 as SNHLY and CDR2 as FYNNEI. The CDR3 length is 14 residues. V lost 5 bases to trimming and J lost 7 bases, with 18 bases between them. A sample-barcoded 5' primer and a J-beta primer mix were used in a second PCR of roughly 7 to 11 cycles. Each cDNA molecule carried a tag from a template-switch adaptor that contained 12 random nucleotides. Each CDR3 protein gets one entry after TCRdb re-called the 5' RACE reads with MiXCR. The repertoire holds about 780,000 distinct CDR3 sequences, with 35% to 60% as singletons. This clonotype was sampled from a man at least 80 years old in good health. The chain couples TRBV2 to TRBJ2-7; D may be TRBD1 (6 bases). Material for sequencing was blood. The CDR3 loop reads CASSSLGGNNEQYF. The CDR3 DNA is TGTGCCAGCAGTTCTTTAGGGGGAAACAATGAGCAGTACTTC. The whole variable domain, filled in from reference TRBV2 and TRBJ2-7, reads EPEVTQTPSHQVTQMGQEVILRCVPISNHLYFYWYRQILGQKVEFLVSFYNNEISEKSEIFDDQFSVERPDGSNFTLKIRSTKLEDSAMYFCASSSLGGNNEQYFGPGTRLTVT.